Each of the 14 T cell receptor beta chains below was sequenced from the same sample in a study of blood T cell repertoires in COVID-19. Method: immunoSEQ multiplex PCR; TCRdb's copy keeps in-frame clones and lacks some. The sample holds some 120,000 clones; around 83% are singletons and the top ten take under 8%. Sequencing was done on a sample of peripheral blood. All receptors derive from a man in his 70s with acute or convalescent COVID-19.

This chain joins TRBV3-1 (or the pseudogene TRBV3-2) and TRBJ2-3, with 7 bases identical to TRBD2. Germline V CDR1 and CDR2: LGHDT, YNNKEL (reference sequence). This CDR3 has 14 amino acids. Unmatched junction bases numbered 5, after V lost 0 bases and J lost 8 bases. The DNA of the CDR3 is TGTGCCAGCAGCCAAGACGCACAGCGGGGTACGCAGTATTTT. Translating gives CASSQDAQRGTQYF.

This clone was found once. The rearrangement joins TRBV9 to TRBJ1-6; possibly TRBD1 for D (5 bases). From germline, CDR1 is SGDLS and CDR2 YYNGEE. The CDR3 contains 15 residues. V was cut by 0 bases and J by 7 bases, with 11 bases left in between. CDR3 bases: TGTGCCAGCAGCGTAGCAACTGGGGCGAATTCACCCCTCCACTTT. As protein: CASSVATGANSPLHF.

CDR3 residues: CASSSYYEQYF. DNA for the CDR3: TGCGCCAGCAGCTCTTACTACGAGCAGTACTTC. The chain carries TRBV5-1 and TRBJ2-7; D gene uncertain. In germline, CDR1 is SGHRS, CDR2 YFSETQ. The CDR3 contains 11 residues. Trimming left V 3 bases short and J 3 bases short, with 4 bases between. The full variable domain, rest sourced from reference TRBV5-1 and TRBJ2-7, is KAGVTQTPRYLIKTRGQQVTLSCSPISGHRSVSWYQQTPGQGLQFLFEYFSETQRNKGNFPGRFSGRQFSNSRSEMNVSTLELGDSALYLCASSSYYEQYFGPGTRLTVT.

V is TRBV9 and J is TRBJ2-7; TRBD2 matches at 8 bases. The CDR3 runs 17 residues. Trimming removed 0 bases from V and 3 bases from J; junction bases left unmatched: 11. Germline CDR1 reads SGDLS; CDR2 reads YYNGEE. CDR3 DNA sequence: TGTGCCAGCAGCGTAGGTTTAGCGGGGTATGGGGTCTACGAGCAGTACTTC. It yields the protein CASSVGLAGYGVYEQYF.

V gene TRBV28 combines with J gene TRBJ2-2, with 12 bases that match TRBD1. Germline V gives CDR1 MDHEN, CDR2 SYDVKM. The CDR3 runs to 15 residues. V shed 6 bases, J shed 9 bases, and the junction held 8 bases outside the gene matches. The CDR3 nucleotides read TGTGCCAGCAGCCAAGGGACAGGGGGCGGGAGGGAGCTGTTTTTT. Its translation: CASSQGTGGGRELFF.

The genes are TRBV5-6 and TRBJ1-5, with D tentatively TRBD1 (6 bases). V shed 0 bases and J shed 2 bases, with 12 bases lying between them. Germline V CDR1 and CDR2: SGHDT, YYEEEE. The CDR3 sequence is 16 residues long. The CDR3 reads CASSLAGAGGNQPQHF. The CDR3 DNA reads as TGTGCCAGCAGCTTGGCAGGGGCAGGGGGCAATCAGCCCCAGCATTTT.

This clone appeared a few times. The chain recombines TRBV2 with TRBJ1-5; a possible D gene is TRBD1 (6 bases). The CDR3 contains 13 residues. Trimming took 4 bases from V and 7 from J, leaving 11 bases between them. Germline V gene sequence: CDR1 SNHLY, CDR2 FYNNEI. CDR3 sequence reads: CASSGPGGQPQHF. CDR3 DNA: TGTGCCAGCAGTGGCCCGGGGGGCCAGCCCCAGCATTTT.

The genes are TRBV7-3 and TRBJ2-3, with 9 bases fitting TRBD1. Germline V gene data show CDR1 as SGHTA and CDR2 as FQGTGA. CDR3 length: 13 amino acids. With V trimmed by 1 base and J by 12 bases, 5 bases remained unmatched. In nucleotides, the CDR3 is TGTGCCAGCAGCTTAATCTCGGGACAGGGCCAGTATTTT. It specifies CASSLISGQGQYF. The full variable domain, in which reference TRBV7-3 and TRBJ2-3 provide the parts outside the CDR3, is GAGVSQTPSNKVTEKGKYVELRCDPISGHTALYWYRQSLGQGPEFLIYFQGTGAADDSGLPNDRFFAVRPEGSVSTLKIQRTERGDSAVYLCASSLISGQGQYFGPGTRLTVL.

The V call is TRBV6-6, the J call TRBJ2-7, with 14 positions matching TRBD2. The CDR3 spans 15 residues. With V trimmed by 7 bases and J by 0 bases, 2 bases remained unmatched. In germline, CDR1 is MNHNY, CDR2 SVGAGI (reference sequence). The CDR3 bases are TGTGCCAGCACGGGGACTAGCGGGAGCTCCTACGAGCAGTACTTC. Protein: CASTGTSGSSYEQYF.

The J gene is TRBJ2-3, the V gene TRBV28; D gene uncertain. Trimming pared 3 bases from V and 0 bases from J, leaving 19 bases between. This CDR3 contains 18 residues. Germline V CDR1 and CDR2: MDHEN, SYDVKM. The CDR3 DNA sequence: TGTGCCAGCAGTTTTGCAGCGTTCGATCCTACTAGCACAGATACGCAGTATTTT. The encoded protein is CASSFAAFDPTSTDTQYF.

The chain is built from TRBV2 and TRBJ2-6; D unresolved. Trimming left V 6 bases short and J 0 bases short, with 6 bases between. CDR1 is SNHLY, CDR2 FYNNEI, per germline. The CDR3 loop spans 14 amino acids. In DNA form, the CDR3 reads TGTGCCAGCAGAGAGAGCTCTGGGGCCAACGTCCTGACTTTC. It specifies CASRESSGANVLTF.

The chain couples TRBV5-1 to TRBJ2-1; D remains unclear. V lost 8 bases, J lost 4 bases, and 13 bases lay in between. The CDR3 runs to 13 residues. CDR1 and CDR2 (germline): SGHRS, YFSETQ. The CDR3 nucleotides read TGCGCCAGTAGACGAGGAGAATACAATGAGCAGTTCTTC. Residues: CASRRGEYNEQFF. The full variable domain, in which reference TRBV5-1 and TRBJ2-1 provide the parts outside the CDR3, is KAGVTQTPRYLIKTRGQQVTLSCSPISGHRSVSWYQQTPGQGLQFLFEYFSETQRNKGNFPGRFSGRQFSNSRSEMNVSTLELGDSALYLCASRRGEYNEQFFGPGTRLTVL.

The rearrangement links TRBV5-6 to TRBJ1-1, with D possibly TRBD1 on 5 matching bases. Germline V lookup: CDR1 SGHDT, CDR2 YYEEEE. CDR3 length equals 14 residues. Trimming took 5 bases from V and 5 from J, leaving 16 bases between them. CDR3 loop: CASRPSTVSTEAFF. Written as DNA, the CDR3 is TGTGCCAGCAGACCCTCGACAGTATCTACTGAAGCTTTCTTT. Full variable domain (missing parts from reference TRBV5-6 and TRBJ1-1): DAGVTQSPTHLIKTRGQQVTLRCSPKSGHDTVSWYQQALGQGPQFIFQYYEEEERQRGNFPDRFSGHQFPNYSSELNVNALLLGDSALYLCASRPSTVSTEAFFGQGTRLTVV.

This rearrangement joins TRBV7-2 to TRBJ1-2; 11 bases align to TRBD1. This CDR3 is 16 amino acids long. After removal of 4 bases from V and 6 bases from J, the junction contained 10 bases not matched to a gene. CDR1 is SGHTA, CDR2 FQGNSA, per germline. CDR3 amino acids: CASSSGQGAHLNGYTF. CDR3 coding DNA: TGTGCCAGCAGCTCTGGACAGGGGGCGCATTTGAATGGCTACACCTTC.